A single sample is the source of the 7 T cell receptor beta chains below, sequenced in a study of vaccination effects on CD4 cells after COVID-19 (dated by TCRdb to the early 2020s). These TCRs are of unknown antigen specificity. Library prep was done by the immunoSEQ multiplex PCR assay. Drawn from immuneACCESS, this table holds only the in-frame rearrangements with V and J called that TCRdb kept. Clones are partly lost; checked studies trace under half to an unresolved V gene and leave the rest unexplained. The sample contains about 32,000 clones, approximately 76% of them found a single time. 10% to 15% of the sample is held by the ten biggest clonotypes. In the ViraFEST assay, PBMC were stimulated with viral peptide pools, and TCR sequencing was then used to find antigen-specific CD4+ T cell clonotypes based on their expansion. After around ten days of culture, CD4+ T cells were isolated with the EasySep CD4+ T cell isolation kit. Two doses of either the BNT162b2 or the mRNA-1273 mRNA SARS-CoV-2 vaccine were administered to participants.

Material: CD4+ T cells from PBMCs cultured with HCoV-229E spike peptides, obtained after COVID-19 vaccination. The cell subset or site label, as the study defines it: HCoV-229E spike overlapping peptide pool stimulation. These TCRs come from a human donor who received a COVID-19 vaccine.

This chain joins TRBV10-2 and TRBJ2-3, with 14 bases matching TRBD2. Losses at the gene ends were 3 bases for V and 1 base for J; bases not matched to a gene: 9. The CDR3 is made up of 19 amino acids. In germline, CDR1 is WSHSY, CDR2 SAAADI. CDR3 sequence reads: CASSETTSGGAFGTDTQYF. Here the CDR3 DNA reads TGCGCCAGCAGTGAAACGACTAGCGGGGGGGCCTTTGGCACAGATACGCAGTATTTT.

The chain employs TRBV21-1 and TRBJ2-3; the table's D call of TRBD1 was not tested on the DNA. TRBV21-1 is a pseudogene locus. The CDR3 length is 18 residues. The CDR3 reads CASSKGVLQGEETDTQYF. The CDR3 bases are TGTGCCAGCAGCAAAGGAGTCCTGCAGGGGGAAGAAACAGATACGCAGTATTTT.

V is TRBV5-1 and J is TRBJ1-6; D possibly corresponds to TRBD1 (6 bases). In germline, CDR1 is SGHRS, CDR2 YFSETQ. The CDR3 runs 17 residues. The V gene lost 0 bases and the J gene lost 7 bases, with 17 bases spanning the gap. The CDR3 sequence is CASSLEPHRVDNSPLHF. The CDR3 DNA is TGCGCCAGCAGCTTGGAGCCTCACAGGGTAGACAATTCACCCCTCCACTTT.

Turning to this clone: Different DNA sequences within this sample yield the same CDR3. V gene TRBV5-4 combines with J gene TRBJ2-5; 9 positions match TRBD1. J was trimmed by 5 bases and V by 2 bases; bases with no gene match: 4. CDR1 is SGHNT, CDR2 YYREEE, per germline (reference sequence). This CDR3 is 14 amino acids long. CDR3 in amino acids: CASSLQGATETQYF. The DNA for the CDR3 is TGTGCCAGCAGCTTACAGGGGGCGACGGAGACCCAGTACTTC.

This clone was detected once. The chain uses TRBV19 and TRBJ1-1, with 7 bases that match TRBD1. Germline lookup yields CDR1 LNHDA and CDR2 SQIVND (reference sequence). This CDR3 has 14 amino acids. Unmatched junction bases numbered 13, after V lost 10 bases and J lost 5 bases. The DNA for the CDR3 is TGTGCCACTAGGACAGGCGCAACGGGTACTGAAGCTTTCTTT. Translating gives CATRTGATGTEAFF.

The CDR3 protein is CASSPPGLGVETQYF. CDR3 DNA: TGTGCCAGCAGTCCTCCGGGACTAGGGGTGGAGACCCAGTACTTC. The chain employs TRBV6-5 and TRBJ2-5; 8 bases match TRBD2. J lost 5 bases, V lost 5 bases, and 10 bases had no gene match. This CDR3 spans 15 amino acids. Germline V lookup: CDR1 MNHEY, CDR2 SVGAGI.

This chain links TRBV25-1 with TRBJ2-3; D is uncertain. CDR1 is MGHDK and CDR2 is SYGVNS in the germline V gene. Trimming removed 7 bases from V and 2 bases from J, with 13 bases in between. The length of the CDR3 is 14 residues. The CDR3 sequence is CASISGVITDTQYF. The DNA for the CDR3 is TGTGCCAGCATTTCAGGAGTCATCACAGATACGCAGTATTTT.